The 23 T cell receptor beta chains in this list originate from one sample, sequenced in a study of T cell repertoires in cytomegalovirus infection. MiXCR, run by TCRdb on the reads, gives a single entry per CDR3 protein. The data show some 900,000 distinct CDR3 sequences, 32% seen once. No antigen has been identified for these receptors. The sequencing here drew on cultured CD8+ T cells from PBMCs, taken from culture after CMV antigen stimulation. These receptors all stem from a human donor in good health (CMV status not recorded). Some clones in this sample may be carry-over from other donors' samples.

A note on this clonotype: An end of the junction differs from the germline gene, which may be a read error. V gene TRBV2 combines with J gene TRBJ2-6; D possibly corresponds to TRBD2 (6 bases). This CDR3 is built from 15 residues. CDR1 SNHLY and CDR2 FYNNEI come from the germline V gene. CDR3 residues: CDSSVRDSGANVLTF. In DNA form, the CDR3 reads TGTGACAGCAGCGTCAGGGACTCTGGGGCCAACGTCTTGACTTTC.

The chain has TRBV7-9 and TRBJ1-1, with 7 bases that match TRBD1. This CDR3 region has 12 residues. Germline CDR1 is SEHNR and CDR2 is FQNEAQ (reference sequence). V was clipped by 5 bases and J by 8 bases; unmatched bases: 5. The CDR3 is CASSRMGQEAFF. The DNA for the CDR3 is TGTGCCAGCAGCCGAATGGGACAGGAAGCTTTCTTT.

CDR3 residues: CASSLHSAGGYNTGELFF. CDR3 nucleotide sequence: TGTGCCAGCAGCTTACACTCAGCGGGGGGGTATAACACCGGGGAGCTGTTTTTT. This chain links TRBV7-8 with TRBJ2-2; TRBD2 agrees at 10 bases. The V gene's germline CDR1 is SGHVS and CDR2 FQNEAQ. The J segment lost 2 bases and the V segment lost 2 bases, leaving 8 bases of the junction unmatched. The CDR3 has 18 amino acids.

This chain uses TRBV20-1 with TRBJ2-4; D is ambiguous. The germline V and J ends were trimmed by 3 bases and 3 bases, with 15 bases remaining between them. The germline V gene has CDR1 DFQATT and CDR2 SNEGSKA (reference sequence). This CDR3 has 15 amino acids. CDR3 sequence (DNA): TGCAGTGCTAGTCTAGGGTCAGTCGACAAAAACATTCAGTACTTC. Translated, it gives CSASLGSVDKNIQYF.

V gene TRBV28 combines with J gene TRBJ1-5; D is perhaps TRBD1 (6 bases). The germline V gene encodes CDR1 MDHEN and CDR2 SYDVKM. The V gene lost 1 base and the J gene lost 5 bases, with 12 bases spanning the gap. The CDR3 totals 15 residues. For the CDR3, the DNA is TGTGCCAGCAGTTTATTCGGGGACAAATATCAGCCCCAGCATTTT. It translates to CASSLFGDKYQPQHF.

The chain employs TRBV20-1 and TRBJ2-2; 12 bases match TRBD1. This CDR3 contains 21 residues. Germline V gene data show CDR1 as DFQATT and CDR2 as SNEGSKA (reference sequence). V lost 3 bases, J lost 1 base, and 18 bases stayed unmatched. The DNA for the CDR3 is TGCAGTGCTAGCCCCCCCGGGGGACAGGGGGCCCCGAATGAGAACACCGGGGAGCTGTTTTTT. Amino acid sequence: CSASPPGGQGAPNENTGELFF.

In this sample, this clonotype turned up a few times. CDR3 coding DNA: TGTGCCAGCAGCCGCGGTTCAGACGAGCAGTACGTC. It specifies CASSRGSDEQYV. The chain employs TRBV7-9 and TRBJ2-7; the D is unclear. The CDR3 loop spans 12 amino acids. The ends were cut back, 5 bases at V and 5 bases at J, with 10 bases in the middle. Germline CDR1 reads SEHNR; CDR2 reads FQNEAQ (reference sequence).

This clonotype has just one count. J is TRBJ2-3 and V is TRBV13; the D gene is possibly TRBD2 (6 bases). The CDR3 consists of 16 residues. V shed 6 bases and J shed 6 bases, with 22 bases lying between them. Per the germline V gene, CDR1 is PRHDT and CDR2 is FYEKMQ (reference sequence). The CDR3 bases are TGTGCCAGCAGTCACACCGGGGACTCCACTTTGGATACGCAGTATTTT. This encodes CASSHTGDSTLDTQYF.

This chain uses TRBV15 with TRBJ2-3; TRBD2 agrees at 9 bases. J lost 4 bases, V lost 1 base, and 6 bases had no gene match. This CDR3 is 16 amino acids long. The germline CDR1 and CDR2 sequences are LNHNV and YYDKDF (reference sequence). The CDR3 here is CATSRAPGLAPDTQYF. The CDR3 nucleotides read TGTGCCACCAGCAGAGCACCGGGACTAGCTCCAGATACGCAGTATTTT. The complete variable domain, with remaining parts taken from reference TRBV15 and TRBJ2-3, reads DAMVIQNPRYQVTQFGKPVTLSCSQTLNHNVMYWYQQKSSQAPKLLFHYYDKDFNNEADTPDNFQSRRPNTSFCFLDIRSPGLGDTAMYLCATSRAPGLAPDTQYFGPGTRLTVL.

The genes are TRBV12-5 and TRBJ1-2; D gene ambiguous. The CDR3 is 14 residues long. Per germline, CDR1 LGHNT and CDR2 FRNRAP. V was cut by 5 bases and J by 5 bases, with 15 bases left in between. The CDR3 DNA reads as TGTGCTAGTGGTCCCCCGGGTCTCTGGTATGGCTACACCTTC. It translates to CASGPPGLWYGYTF.

The chain is built from TRBV4-1 and TRBJ1-5, with D uncertain. This CDR3 has 13 residues. From germline, CDR1 is MGHRA and CDR2 YSYEKL. The ends were cut back, 4 bases at V and 3 bases at J, with 7 bases in the middle. The CDR3 loop reads CASSPFLNQPQHF. CDR3 DNA: TGCGCCAGCAGCCCCTTTCTCAATCAGCCCCAGCATTTT.

This clonotype was counted between two and nine times. The chain joins TRBV7-6 to TRBJ2-2; D may be TRBD2 (6 bases). CDR1 is SGHVS and CDR2 is FNYEAQ in the germline V gene. V was pared by 1 base and J by 5 bases, with 14 bases between. This CDR3 region has 16 residues. The CDR3 sequence: CASSLEGEVMTGELFF. CDR3 bases: TGTGCCAGCAGCTTAGAAGGGGAGGTTATGACCGGGGAGCTGTTTTTT. Filled out from reference TRBV7-6 and TRBJ2-2, the complete variable domain reads GAGVSQSPRYKVTKRGQDVALRCDPISGHVSLYWYRQALGQGPEFLTYFNYEAQQDKSGLPNDRFSAERPEGSISTLTIQRTEQRDSAMYRCASSLEGEVMTGELFFGEGSRLTVL.

This chain connects TRBV6-5 to TRBJ2-1, with TRBD1 matching 7 bases. The CDR3 extends over 16 amino acids. Germline trimming cut 0 bases from V and 6 bases from J; bases unmatched to any gene: 8. Germline loops: CDR1 MNHEY, CDR2 SVGAGI. The CDR3 coding sequence is TGTGCCAGCAGTTACTCGACAGGGCCCCCCGCCAATGAGCAGTTCTTC. Translated: CASSYSTGPPANEQFF.

This chain uses TRBV7-8 with TRBJ1-2; D gene unclear. Per germline, CDR1 SGHVS and CDR2 FQNEAQ. This CDR3 has 15 residues. V gave up 6 bases and J gave up 6 bases, with 20 bases separating them. The CDR3 is CASSYPGENWDGYTF. In DNA form, the CDR3 reads TGTGCCAGCAGTTACCCGGGCGAAAACTGGGATGGCTACACCTTC.

This clonotype came up a few times. This chain joins TRBV28 and TRBJ1-5, with TRBD1 as a possible D gene (6 bases). Trimming took off 2 bases at V and 4 bases at J, with 9 bases between the two ends. The CDR3 extends over 14 amino acids. Germline lookup yields CDR1 MDHEN and CDR2 SYDVKM. For the CDR3, the DNA is TGTGCCAGCAGTTTACCCGGACAGAATCAGCCCCAGCATTTT. Protein: CASSLPGQNQPQHF.

The chain links TRBV12-3 or TRBV12-4 to TRBJ1-2; TRBD1 might be the D (6 bases). V was clipped by 7 bases and J by 8 bases, with 26 bases between them. The CDR3 is made up of 16 amino acids. The CDR3 here is CASTSVRGTFREGYTF. The CDR3 bases are TGTGCCAGCACCAGTGTTAGGGGGACATTTCGGGAAGGCTACACCTTC.

This clonotype occurred a few times. The chain employs TRBV12-3 or TRBV12-4 and TRBJ1-1; no clear D gene. The V gene lost 3 bases and the J gene lost 5 bases, with 10 bases spanning the gap. The CDR3 length is 13 residues. CDR3 loop: CASSLITGTEAFF. CDR3 coding DNA: TGTGCCAGCAGTTTGATCACGGGGACTGAAGCTTTCTTT.

V is TRBV20-1 and J is TRBJ1-5; 7 nucleotides agree with TRBD1. Losses at the gene ends were 5 bases for V and 9 bases for J; bases not matched to a gene: 10. The V gene's germline CDR1 is DFQATT and CDR2 SNEGSKA (reference sequence). This CDR3 is 13 amino acids long. The CDR3 loop is CSASGGGLGPQHF. The CDR3 DNA reads as TGCAGTGCTTCAGGGGGTGGGTTGGGGCCCCAGCATTTT.

This clonotype was counted at least ten times. The chain recombines TRBV12-3 or TRBV12-4 with TRBJ1-4; the D is unclear. CDR3 size: 14 residues. The V gene lost 2 bases and the J gene lost 4 bases, with 8 bases spanning the gap. In nucleotides, the CDR3 is TGTGCCAGCAGTTTATCAATGGGTAATGAAAAACTGTTTTTT. This encodes CASSLSMGNEKLFF.

The V call is TRBV4-1, the J call TRBJ2-1, with D maybe TRBD1 (6 bases). CDR1 is MGHRA and CDR2 is YSYEKL in the germline V gene. V was shortened by 4 bases and J by 4 bases, with 8 bases between the two germline ends. This CDR3 spans 13 amino acids. CDR3 DNA: TGCGCCAGCAGCCGGACAGTATACAATGAGCAGTTCTTC. As protein: CASSRTVYNEQFF.

This rearrangement joins TRBV13 to TRBJ1-1, with a weak D call TRBD1 (6 bases). The CDR3 contains 13 residues. Deletions cut 0 bases from V and 10 bases from J, with 12 bases between. Looked up from germline, CDR1 is PRHDT and CDR2 is FYEKMQ (reference sequence). The CDR3 DNA follows: TGTGCCAGCAGCTTAGGCCAGGGGCTGGGAGCTTTCTTT. Translation: CASSLGQGLGAFF.

V gene TRBV2 combines with J gene TRBJ2-5; D perhaps matches TRBD2 (5 bases). Per germline, CDR1 SNHLY and CDR2 FYNNEI. The CDR3 contains 14 residues. Trimming left V 3 bases short and J 5 bases short, with 13 bases between. The CDR3 is CASSDPGRGETQYF. DNA for the CDR3: TGTGCCAGCAGTGATCCGGGCCGAGGGGAGACCCAGTACTTC.

This chain joins TRBV20-1 and TRBJ1-2; D uncertain. Deletions cut 0 bases from V and 6 bases from J, with 8 bases between. The germline CDR1 and CDR2 sequences are DFQATT and SNEGSKA (reference sequence). The CDR3 is 12 residues long. CDR3 bases: TGCAGTGCTAGAGATCCTGAGAATGGCTACACCTTC. Translated: CSARDPENGYTF.